This paragraph covers one T cell receptor (beta chain) sequence. Its specificity is unknown. This sample was included in a study of T cells in localized non-small cell lung cancer. Overall study findings and caveats: As only one tumor region underwent sequencing, heterogeneity remains possible. The study linked higher blood T cell density to longer overall survival. Adjacent lung held a median roughly 60 of the top 100 tumor clones. Uninvolved adjacent lung showed higher T cell clonality than tumor.

The CDR3 consists of 12 residues. CDR1 is GTSNPN, CDR2 SVGIG, per germline (reference sequence). With 0 bases removed from V and 4 bases from J, the gap between germline ends came to 6 bases. The protocol was immunoSEQ multiplex PCR, while the TCRdb copy is restricted to in-frame clones and leaves out a portion. The sample has about 34,000 clones, roughly three quarters seen once. The J gene is TRBJ1-2, the V gene TRBV30, with D uncertain. The source material was peripheral blood, sampled before any cancer treatment. This TCR was sampled from a male donor older than 55 with stage II squamous cell lung carcinoma. This CDR3 is CAWSVSSYGYTF. CDR3 nucleotide sequence: TGTGCCTGGAGTGTCAGTTCCTATGGCTACACCTTC.